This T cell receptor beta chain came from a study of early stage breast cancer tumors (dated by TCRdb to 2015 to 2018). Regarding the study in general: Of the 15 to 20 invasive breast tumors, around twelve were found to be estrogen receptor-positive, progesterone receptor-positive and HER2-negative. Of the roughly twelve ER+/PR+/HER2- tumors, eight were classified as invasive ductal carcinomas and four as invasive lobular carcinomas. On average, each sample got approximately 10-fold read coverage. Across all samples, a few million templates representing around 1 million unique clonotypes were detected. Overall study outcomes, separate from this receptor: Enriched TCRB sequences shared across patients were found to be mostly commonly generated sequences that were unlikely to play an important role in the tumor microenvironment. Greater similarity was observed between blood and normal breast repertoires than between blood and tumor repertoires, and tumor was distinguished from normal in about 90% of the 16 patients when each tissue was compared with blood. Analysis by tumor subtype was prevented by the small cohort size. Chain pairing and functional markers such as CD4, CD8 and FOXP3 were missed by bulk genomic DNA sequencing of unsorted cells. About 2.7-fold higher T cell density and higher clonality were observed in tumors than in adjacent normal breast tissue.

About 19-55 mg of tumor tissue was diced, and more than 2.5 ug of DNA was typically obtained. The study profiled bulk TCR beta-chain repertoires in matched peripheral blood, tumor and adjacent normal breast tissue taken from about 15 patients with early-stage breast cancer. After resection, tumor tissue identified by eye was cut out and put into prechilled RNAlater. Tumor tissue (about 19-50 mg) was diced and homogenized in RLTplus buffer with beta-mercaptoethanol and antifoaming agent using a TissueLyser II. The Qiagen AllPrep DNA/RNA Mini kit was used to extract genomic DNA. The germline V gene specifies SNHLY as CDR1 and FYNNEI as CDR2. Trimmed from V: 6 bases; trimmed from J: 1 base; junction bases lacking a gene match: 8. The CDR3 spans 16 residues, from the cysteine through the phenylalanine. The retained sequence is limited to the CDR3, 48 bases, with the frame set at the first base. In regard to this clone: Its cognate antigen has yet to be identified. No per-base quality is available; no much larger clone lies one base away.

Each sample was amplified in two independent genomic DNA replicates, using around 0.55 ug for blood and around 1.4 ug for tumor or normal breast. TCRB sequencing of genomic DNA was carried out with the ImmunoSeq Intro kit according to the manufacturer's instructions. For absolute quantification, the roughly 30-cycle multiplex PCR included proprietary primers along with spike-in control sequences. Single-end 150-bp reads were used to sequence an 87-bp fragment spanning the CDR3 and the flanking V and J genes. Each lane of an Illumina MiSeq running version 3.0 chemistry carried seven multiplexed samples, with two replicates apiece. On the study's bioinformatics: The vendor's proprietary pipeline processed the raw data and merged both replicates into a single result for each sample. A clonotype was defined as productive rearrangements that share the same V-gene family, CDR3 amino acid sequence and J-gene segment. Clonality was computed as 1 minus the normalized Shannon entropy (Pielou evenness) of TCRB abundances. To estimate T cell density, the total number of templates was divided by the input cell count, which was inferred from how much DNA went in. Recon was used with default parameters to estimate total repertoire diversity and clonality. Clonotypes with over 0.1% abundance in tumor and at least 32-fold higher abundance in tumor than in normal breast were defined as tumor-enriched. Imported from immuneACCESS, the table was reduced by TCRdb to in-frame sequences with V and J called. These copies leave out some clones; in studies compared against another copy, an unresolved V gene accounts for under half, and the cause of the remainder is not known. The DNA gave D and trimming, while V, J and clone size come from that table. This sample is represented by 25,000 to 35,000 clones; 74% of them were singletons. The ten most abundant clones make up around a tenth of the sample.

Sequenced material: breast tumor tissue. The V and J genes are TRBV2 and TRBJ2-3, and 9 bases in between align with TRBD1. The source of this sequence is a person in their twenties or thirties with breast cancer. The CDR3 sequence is CASRADRGIGTDTQYF. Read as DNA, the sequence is TGTGCCAGCAGAGCCGACAGGGGGATAGGCACAGATACGCAGTATTTT.